This TCR beta chain was identified in a study of regulatory T cells in long-lasting Graves disease. Arm-PCR with iRepertoire HTBI primers amplified the CDR3 regions for these TCR beta libraries. From the multiplex PCR reads, TCRdb called clonotypes with MiXCR, one entry per CDR3 protein. The sample includes about 540,000 distinct CDR3 sequences, around an eighth of them seen just once. This CDR3 comprises 16 residues. Trimming at V came to 7 bases and at J to 5 bases, leaving 14 bases not matched to a gene. The germline V gene has CDR1 LNHDA and CDR2 SQIVND (reference sequence). Time point described: newly diagnosed GD, antithyroid drugs for less than 3 months. PBMCs were the source of the RNA used for TCR sequencing. Another study also made use of these data, one on T cells in Graves' hyperthyroidism and ophthalmopathy. That report notes: During a first-round RT-PCR of the TCR CDR3, the HTBI primer set was used.

This specimen consisted of peripheral blood mononuclear cells (PBMCs), obtained at new diagnosis, from a patient treated with antithyroid drugs. The origin of this receptor is a man younger than 45 with Graves disease. The J gene is TRBJ1-1, the V gene TRBV19; 9 bases map to TRBD1. CDR3 region: CASKVAAGTGKTEAFF. CDR3 nucleotides: TGTGCCAGTAAAGTCGCGGCCGGGACAGGGAAAACTGAAGCTTTCTTT.